This TCR delta chain was identified during a study of Vδ1+ human thymocytes. The CDR3 sequence is 14 residues long. CDR1 and CDR2 (germline): GEAIGNYY, EKD. V was clipped by 0 bases and J by 7 bases, with 14 bases between them. RNA was extracted from the cells and then reverse transcribed. Multiplex PCR used pooled V-gene forward primers and a constant-region reverse primer to amplify CDR3s. TCRdb re-called the multiplex PCR reads via CATT. This table holds 54,000 or so delta-chain clones, more than 15% found once. As for this clone: Its antigen remains unidentified.

Overall study findings and caveats: Donors shared many TRG clonotypes but few TRD clonotypes. Bulk data may be misread because of unexpected Vdelta2 sequences. Around 20% of thymic delta-chain sequences were Vdelta2, with few Vdelta3, unlike blood Vdelta1+ controls. In the thymus, TRG and TRD repertoires looked highly polyclonal with Gaussian CDR3 lengths.

Between roughly 98% and 99.6% of sorted thymocytes were Vdelta1+. What was sequenced was Vdelta1+ gamma-delta thymocytes from the thymus. As to subset: FACS-sorted CD3+ TCRalphabeta- TCRVdelta1+ TCRVdelta2- thymocytes. The rearrangement joins TRDV2 to TRDJ1; D possibly corresponds to TRDD3 (5 bases). The origin of this receptor is a boy in the first two years of life who had congenital heart surgery. In DNA form, the CDR3 reads TGTGCCTGTGACACCGCCAGGGATGAAAGTAAACTCATCTTT. Protein product: CACDTARDESKLIF.